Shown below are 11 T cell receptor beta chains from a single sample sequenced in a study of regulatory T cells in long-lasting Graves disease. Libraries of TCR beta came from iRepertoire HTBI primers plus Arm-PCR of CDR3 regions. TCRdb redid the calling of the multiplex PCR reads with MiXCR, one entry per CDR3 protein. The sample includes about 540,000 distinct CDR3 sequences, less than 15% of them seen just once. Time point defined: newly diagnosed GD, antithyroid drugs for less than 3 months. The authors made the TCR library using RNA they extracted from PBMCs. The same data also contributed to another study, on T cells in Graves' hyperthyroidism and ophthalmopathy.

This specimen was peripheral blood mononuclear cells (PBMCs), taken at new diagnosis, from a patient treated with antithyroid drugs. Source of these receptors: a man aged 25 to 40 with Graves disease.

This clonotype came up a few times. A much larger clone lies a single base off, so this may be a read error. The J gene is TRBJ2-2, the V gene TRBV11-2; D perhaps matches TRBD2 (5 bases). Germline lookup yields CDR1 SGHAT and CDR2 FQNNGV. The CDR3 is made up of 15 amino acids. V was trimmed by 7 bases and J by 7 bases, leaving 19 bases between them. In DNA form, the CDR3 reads TGTGCCAGCACCACCCTGAGGGTGAACGGCGGGGAGCTGTTTTTT. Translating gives CASTTLRVNGGELFF.

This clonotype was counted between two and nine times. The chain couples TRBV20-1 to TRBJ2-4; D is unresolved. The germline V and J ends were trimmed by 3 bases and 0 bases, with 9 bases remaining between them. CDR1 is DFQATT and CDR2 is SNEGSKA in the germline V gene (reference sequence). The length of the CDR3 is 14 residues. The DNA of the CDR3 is TGCAGTGCTAGGGACGGTCTAGCCAAAAACATTCAGTACTTC. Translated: CSARDGLAKNIQYF.

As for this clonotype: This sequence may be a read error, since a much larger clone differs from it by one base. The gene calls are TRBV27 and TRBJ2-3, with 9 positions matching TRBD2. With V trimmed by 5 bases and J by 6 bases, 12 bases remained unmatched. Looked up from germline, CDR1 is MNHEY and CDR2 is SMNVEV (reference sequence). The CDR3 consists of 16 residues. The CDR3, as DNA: TGTGCCAGCAGTACCTGGGGCGGGAGGGTCGGGGATACGCAGTATTTT. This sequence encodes CASSTWGGRVGDTQYF.

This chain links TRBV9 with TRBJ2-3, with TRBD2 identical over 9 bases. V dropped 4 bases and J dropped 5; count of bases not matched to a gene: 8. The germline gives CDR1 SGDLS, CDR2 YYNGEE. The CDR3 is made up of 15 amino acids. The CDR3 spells CASSPTSGGGDTQYF. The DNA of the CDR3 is TGTGCCAGCAGCCCGACTAGCGGAGGTGGAGATACGCAGTATTTT.

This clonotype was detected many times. Here the CDR3 reads CASSWVGYEQYF. The DNA of the CDR3 is TGTGCCAGCAGCTGGGTGGGCTACGAGCAGTACTTC. The chain recombines TRBV7-8 with TRBJ2-7; D is uncertain. CDR1 is SGHVS, CDR2 FQNEAQ, per germline. The CDR3 runs 12 residues. V was trimmed by 4 bases and J by 3 bases, leaving 7 bases between them.

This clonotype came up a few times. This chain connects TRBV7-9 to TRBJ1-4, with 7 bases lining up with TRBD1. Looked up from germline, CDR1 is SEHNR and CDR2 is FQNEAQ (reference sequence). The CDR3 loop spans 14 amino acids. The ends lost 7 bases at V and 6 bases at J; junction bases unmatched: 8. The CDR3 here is CASNQGVSDEKLFF. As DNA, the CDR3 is TGTGCCAGCAACCAGGGGGTCTCGGATGAAAAACTGTTTTTT.

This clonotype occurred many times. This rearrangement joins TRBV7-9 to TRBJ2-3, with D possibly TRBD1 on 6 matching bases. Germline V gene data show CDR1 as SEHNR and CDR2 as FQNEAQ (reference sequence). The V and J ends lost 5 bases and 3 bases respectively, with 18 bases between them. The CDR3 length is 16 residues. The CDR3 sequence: CASSTYRDTNTDTQYF. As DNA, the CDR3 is TGTGCCAGCAGCACCTACCGGGACACAAATACAGATACGCAGTATTTT.

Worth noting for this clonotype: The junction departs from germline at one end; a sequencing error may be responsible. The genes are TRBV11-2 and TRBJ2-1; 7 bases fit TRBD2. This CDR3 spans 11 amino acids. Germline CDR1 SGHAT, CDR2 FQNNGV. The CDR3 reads CANSPAGEQFF. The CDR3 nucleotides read TGTGCCAACAGCCCAGCGGGGGAGCAGTTCTTC.

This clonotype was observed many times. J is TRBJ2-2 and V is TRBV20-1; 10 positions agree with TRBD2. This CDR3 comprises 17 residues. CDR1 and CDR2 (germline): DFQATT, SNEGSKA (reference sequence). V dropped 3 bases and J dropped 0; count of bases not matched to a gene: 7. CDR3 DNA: TGCAGTGCTAGTTTAGCGGGAGGCTCCGCGAACACCGGGGAGCTGTTTTTT. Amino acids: CSASLAGGSANTGELFF.

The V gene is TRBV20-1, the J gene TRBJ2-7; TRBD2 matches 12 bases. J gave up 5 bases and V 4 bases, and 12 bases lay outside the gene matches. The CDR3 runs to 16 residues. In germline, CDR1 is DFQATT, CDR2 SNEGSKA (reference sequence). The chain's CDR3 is CSAIDLRLAGVDEQYF. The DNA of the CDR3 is TGCAGTGCTATCGACCTTCGACTAGCGGGAGTTGACGAGCAGTACTTC.

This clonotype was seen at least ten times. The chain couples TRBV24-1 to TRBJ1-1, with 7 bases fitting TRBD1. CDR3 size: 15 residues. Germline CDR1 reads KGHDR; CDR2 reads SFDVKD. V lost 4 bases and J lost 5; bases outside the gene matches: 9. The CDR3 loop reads CATSDSSGGRTEAFF. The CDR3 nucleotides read TGTGCCACCAGTGACAGCTCAGGGGGTCGGACTGAAGCTTTCTTT.